A selection of T cell receptor beta chains follows, all from one sample in a study of blood T cell repertoires in COVID-19. Using immunoSEQ multiplex PCR, the repertoire was profiled, and TCRdb retains in-frame clones only, with some absent. The data hold 300,000 to 400,000 clones, with about 91% observed a single time. The specimen sequenced was peripheral blood. The receptors come from a woman aged 25 to 39 with COVID-19, enrolled during active disease. Each CDR3 is given with its conserved first and last residue. Fields, in order: D gene, J gene, V gene, clone size, CDR3 protein, CDR3 DNA. The D gene is left open where the match is weak. For some rows the clone size is stated as once, few or many, or as a class when expanded; others skip it.

.	TRBJ2-1	TRBV18	.	CASSPLGGGDNEQFF	TGTGCCAGCTCACCCCTGGGGGGTGGGGACAATGAGCAGTTCTTC
TRBD1	TRBJ1-2	TRBV11-2	.	CASSFIGGALGYTF	TGTGCCAGCAGCTTCATAGGGGGCGCGTTAGGCTACACCTTC
.	TRBJ1-2	TRBV7-9	.	CASSFGQGGGYTF	TGTGCCAGCAGCTTTGGTCAGGGAGGTGGCTACACCTTC
.	TRBJ1-1	TRBV2	once	CASLTVEAFF	TGTGCCAGCCTGACAGTTGAAGCTTTCTTT
TRBD1	TRBJ2-5	TRBV11-3	once	CASSTRTGAQETQYF	TGTGCCAGCAGCACGAGGACAGGTGCCCAAGAGACCCAGTACTTC
.	TRBJ2-3	TRBV7-2	once	CASSQGTARWDTQYF	TGTGCCAGCAGCCAGGGAACGGCTCGGTGGGATACGCAGTATTTT
.	TRBJ1-3	TRBV7-3	.	CASSPGTGNTIYF	TGTGCCAGCAGCCCAGGGACAGGAAACACCATATATTTT
TRBD1	TRBJ1-6	TRBV5-1	.	CASSTGQVDSPLHF	TGCGCCAGCAGCACGGGACAGGTTGATTCACCCCTCCACTTT
TRBD2	TRBJ2-1	TRBV7-2	.	CASSSLAGGDNEQFF	TGTGCCAGCAGCTCCCTAGCGGGGGGGGACAATGAGCAGTTCTTC
.	TRBJ1-2	TRBV6-4	.	CASSDSRTGHYGYTF	TGTGCCAGCAGTGACTCCCGCACGGGACATTATGGCTACACCTTC
.	TRBJ1-2	TRBV5-1	.	CASSIGQGMNYGYTF	TGCGCCAGCTCCATCGGTCAGGGTATGAACTATGGCTACACCTTC
.	TRBJ2-1	TRBV24-1	.	CATSERSLLLYNEQFF	TGTGCCACCAGTGAACGGAGTTTACTTCTCTACAATGAGCAGTTCTTC
.	TRBJ2-3	TRBV7-9	once	CASSSRDTLGGDTQYF	TGTGCCAGCAGCTCCAGGGACACCCTCGGTGGAGATACGCAGTATTTT
TRBD1	TRBJ1-5	TRBV29-1	.	CSVTGEWVDNQPQHF	TGCAGCGTCACAGGGGAGTGGGTAGACAATCAGCCCCAGCATTTT
.	TRBJ1-1	TRBV5-4	.	CASSLDGGKEAFF	TGTGCCAGCAGCCTGGACGGCGGGAAGGAAGCTTTCTTT
TRBD1	TRBJ2-2	TRBV27	.	CASSLRQGAYTGELFF	TGTGCCAGCAGTTTAAGGCAGGGGGCTTACACCGGGGAGCTGTTTTTT
.	TRBJ2-2	TRBV4-1	.	CASSQSLGTSNTGELFF	TGCGCCAGCAGCCAATCTTTGGGGACATCGAACACCGGGGAGCTGTTTTTT
.	TRBJ1-2	TRBV7-2	.	CASSLGEGFTYGYTF	TGTGCCAGCAGCTTAGGGGAGGGCTTTACCTATGGCTACACCTTC
TRBD1	TRBJ1-4	TRBV19	.	CASSPRDRGLEKLFF	TGTGCCAGTAGTCCCCGGGACAGGGGATTGGAAAAACTGTTTTTT
.	TRBJ2-3	TRBV25-1	.	CASRRGTTDTQYF	TGTGCCAGCAGGCGGGGAACAACAGATACGCAGTATTTT
.	TRBJ1-5	TRBV3-1/TRBV3-2	.	CASSLSNQPQHF	TGTGCCAGCAGCCTCTCCAATCAGCCCCAGCATTTT
.	TRBJ1-4	TRBV4-2	.	CASSRRGRQITNEKLFF	TGTGCCAGCAGCCGCCGAGGGAGGCAGATAACTAATGAAAAACTGTTTTTT
TRBD1	TRBJ1-2	TRBV5-1	few	CASTKSGQGGPINYGYTF	TGCGCCAGCACGAAATCCGGACAGGGGGGCCCGATCAACTATGGCTACACCTTC
TRBD1	TRBJ1-2	TRBV2	.	CASHRGANYGYTF	TGTGCCAGCCACAGGGGAGCTAACTATGGCTACACCTTC
.	TRBJ1-1	TRBV19	.	CASSILGREKTEAFF	TGTGCCAGTAGTATCTTGGGGAGGGAGAAGACTGAAGCTTTCTTT
.	TRBJ1-1	TRBV5-1	.	CASSLDGHNTEAFF	TGCGCCAGCAGCCTAGACGGACACAACACTGAAGCTTTCTTT
.	TRBJ2-2	TRBV4-3	.	CASSQVSGDGELFF	TGCGCCAGCAGCCAAGTTTCGGGAGACGGGGAGCTGTTTTTT
.	TRBJ1-3	TRBV6-5	.	CASSYDRDGDTIYF	TGTGCCAGCAGTTACGACCGGGATGGGGACACCATATATTTT
.	TRBJ1-1	TRBV9	.	CASSPDPDIVEAFF	TGTGCCAGCAGCCCCGACCCGGACATTGTTGAAGCTTTCTTT
TRBD2	TRBJ2-1	TRBV15	.	CATTRLAGGDNEQFF	TGTGCCACCACCCGACTAGCGGGGGGGGACAATGAGCAGTTCTTC
.	TRBJ2-1	TRBV7-9	.	CASTPQGYEQFF	TGTGCCAGCACCCCCCAGGGATATGAGCAGTTCTTC
.	TRBJ1-1	TRBV6-5	.	CASKVMGLKNTEAFF	TGTGCCAGCAAAGTAATGGGACTAAAGAACACTGAAGCTTTCTTT
.	TRBJ1-2	TRBV2	.	CASSGVVRANYGYTF	TGTGCCAGCAGTGGGGTGGTCAGGGCTAACTATGGCTACACCTTC
.	TRBJ2-1	TRBV10-1	once	CASSKDGAPSGNEQFF	TGCGCCAGCAGCAAGGATGGGGCCCCCTCGGGTAATGAGCAGTTCTTC
.	TRBJ2-4	TRBV7-2	.	CASSTHSSRENIQYF	TGTGCCAGCAGCACCCACTCCAGCCGGGAAAACATTCAGTACTTC
.	TRBJ2-5	TRBV7-2	.	CASSIGQARKTQYF	TGTGCCAGCAGCATCGGACAAGCCAGAAAGACCCAGTACTTC
TRBD2	TRBJ2-3	TRBV5-5	.	CASRILAGASTDTQYF	TGTGCCAGCAGGATTTTAGCGGGGGCTAGCACAGATACGCAGTATTTT
.	TRBJ1-3	TRBV4-2	.	CASSQVPGYSGNTIYF	TGTGCCAGCAGCCAAGTGCCAGGCTACTCTGGAAACACCATATATTTT
.	TRBJ1-2	TRBV3-1/TRBV3-2	.	CASSQVAAESVGYTF	TGTGCCAGCAGCCAAGTAGCGGCGGAATCGGTCGGCTACACCTTC
.	TRBJ1-1	TRBV29-1	once	CSIRQVNTEAFF	TGCAGCATAAGACAAGTGAACACTGAAGCTTTCTTT
.	TRBJ2-2	TRBV6-5	.	CASSFWTHTGELFF	TGTGCCAGCAGTTTTTGGACTCACACCGGGGAGCTGTTTTTT
.	TRBJ1-2	TRBV10-3	few	CAISEGQLKYGYTF	TGTGCCATCAGTGAAGGACAGTTGAAGTATGGCTACACCTTC
.	TRBJ2-1	TRBV5-1	.	CASSSTGSSYNEQFF	TGCGCCAGCAGCTCCACAGGTAGCTCCTACAATGAGCAGTTCTTC